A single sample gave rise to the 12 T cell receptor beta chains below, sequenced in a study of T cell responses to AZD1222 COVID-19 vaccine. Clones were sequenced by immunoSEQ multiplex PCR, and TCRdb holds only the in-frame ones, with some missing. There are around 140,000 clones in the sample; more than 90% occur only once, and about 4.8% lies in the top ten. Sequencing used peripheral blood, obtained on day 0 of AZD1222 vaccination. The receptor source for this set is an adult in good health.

In nucleotides, the CDR3 is TGTGCCAGCAGTGACGGGAATTCACCCCTCCACTTT. It yields the protein CASSDGNSPLHF. The chain couples TRBV2 to TRBJ1-6; D unclear. Trimming left V 3 bases short and J 7 bases short, with 4 bases between. The CDR3 contains 12 residues. CDR1 and CDR2 (germline): SNHLY, FYNNEI.

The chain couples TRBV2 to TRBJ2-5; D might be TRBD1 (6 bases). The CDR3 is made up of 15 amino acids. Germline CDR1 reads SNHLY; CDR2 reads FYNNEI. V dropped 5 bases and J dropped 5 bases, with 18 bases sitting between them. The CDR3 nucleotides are TGTGCCAGCAGTAATCAGGGGCTTGGAGGCGAGACCCAGTACTTC. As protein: CASSNQGLGGETQYF.

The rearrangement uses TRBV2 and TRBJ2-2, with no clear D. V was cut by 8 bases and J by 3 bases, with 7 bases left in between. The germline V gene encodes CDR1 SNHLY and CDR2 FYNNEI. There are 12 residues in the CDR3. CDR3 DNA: TGTGCCAGCTCGGCTGACACCGGGGAGCTGTTTTTT. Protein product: CASSADTGELFF.

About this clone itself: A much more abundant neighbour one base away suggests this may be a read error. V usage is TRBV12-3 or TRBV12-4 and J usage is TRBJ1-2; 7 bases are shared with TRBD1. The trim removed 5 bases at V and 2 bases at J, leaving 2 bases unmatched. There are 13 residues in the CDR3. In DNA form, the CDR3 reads TGTGCCAGCAGTCCGGACAGGAACTATGGCTACACCTTC. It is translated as CASSPDRNYGYTF.

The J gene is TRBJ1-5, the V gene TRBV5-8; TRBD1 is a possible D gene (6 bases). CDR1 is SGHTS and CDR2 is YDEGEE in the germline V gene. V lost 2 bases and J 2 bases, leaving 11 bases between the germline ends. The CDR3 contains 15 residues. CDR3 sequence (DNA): TGTGCCAGCAGCTTCCGGGGGGCTGGCAATCAGCCCCAGCATTTT. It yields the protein CASSFRGAGNQPQHF.

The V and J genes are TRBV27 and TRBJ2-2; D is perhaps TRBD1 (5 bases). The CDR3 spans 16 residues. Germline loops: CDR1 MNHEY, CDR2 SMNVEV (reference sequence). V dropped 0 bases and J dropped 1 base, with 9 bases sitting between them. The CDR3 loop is CASSLSGDRNTGELFF. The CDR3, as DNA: TGTGCCAGCAGTTTATCCGGCGACAGGAACACCGGGGAGCTGTTTTTT.

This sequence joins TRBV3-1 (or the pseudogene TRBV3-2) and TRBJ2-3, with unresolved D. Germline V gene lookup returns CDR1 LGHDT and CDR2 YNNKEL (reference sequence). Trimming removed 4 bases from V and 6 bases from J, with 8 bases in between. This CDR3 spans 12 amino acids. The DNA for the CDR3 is TGTGCCAGCAGCCCCGGTTGGGATACGCAGTATTTT. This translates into CASSPGWDTQYF.

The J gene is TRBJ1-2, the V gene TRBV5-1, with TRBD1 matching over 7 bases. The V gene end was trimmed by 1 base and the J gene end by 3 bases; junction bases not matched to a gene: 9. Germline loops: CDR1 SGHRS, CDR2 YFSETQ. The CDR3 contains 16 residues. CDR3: CASSLTGTATDYGYTF. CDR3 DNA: TGCGCCAGCAGCTTGACCGGGACAGCCACCGACTATGGCTACACCTTC.

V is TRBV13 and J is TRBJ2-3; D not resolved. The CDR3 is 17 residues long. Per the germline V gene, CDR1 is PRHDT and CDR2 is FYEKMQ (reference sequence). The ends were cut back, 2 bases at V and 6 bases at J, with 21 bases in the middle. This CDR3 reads CASSLLGRNLGVDTQYF. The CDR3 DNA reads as TGTGCCAGCAGCTTACTAGGTAGGAACCTTGGAGTGGATACGCAGTATTTT.

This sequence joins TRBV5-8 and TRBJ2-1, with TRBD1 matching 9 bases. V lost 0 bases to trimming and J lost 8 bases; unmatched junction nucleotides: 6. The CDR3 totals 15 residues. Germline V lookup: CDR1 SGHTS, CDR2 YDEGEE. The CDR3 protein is CASSLAGTGFDEQFF. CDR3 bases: TGTGCCAGCAGCTTGGCCGGGACAGGGTTCGATGAGCAGTTCTTC.

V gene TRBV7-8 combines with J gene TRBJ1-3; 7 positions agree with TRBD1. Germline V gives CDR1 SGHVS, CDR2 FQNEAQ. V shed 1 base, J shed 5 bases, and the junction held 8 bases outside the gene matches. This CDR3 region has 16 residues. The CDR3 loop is CASSLGDSGLRNTIYF. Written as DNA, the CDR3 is TGTGCCAGCAGCTTAGGGGACAGTGGACTGAGAAACACCATATATTTT.

This CDR3 is CASSPRGGGQDTQYF. CDR3 in DNA: TGTGCCAGCAGCCCCCGAGGGGGGGGCCAAGATACGCAGTATTTT. The chain joins TRBV11-2 to TRBJ2-3; the D gene is possibly TRBD2 (7 bases). CDR1 and CDR2 from the germline V gene are SGHAT and FQNNGV. V lost 5 bases and J 5 bases, leaving 17 bases between the germline ends. The CDR3 consists of 15 residues.